This record looks at one T cell receptor (beta chain) sequence and its context. The germline CDR1 and CDR2 sequences are MDHEN and SYDVKM. The V and J ends lost 6 bases and 0 bases respectively, with 11 bases between them. This CDR3 has 14 residues. The repertoire was sequenced with immunoSEQ multiplex PCR; TCRdb's copy has only in-frame clones and lacks some. The profile covers over 50,000 clones, with 91% appearing a single time and approximately 7% taken by the ten largest. This sample was included in a study of blood T cell repertoires in COVID-19. Study information: Acute and convalescent COVID-19 samples came from the United States, Italy and Spain.

The sample was peripheral blood. The source is a woman aged 55-70 years with active or convalescent COVID-19. The genes are TRBV28 and TRBJ1-1, with a weak D call TRBD1 (6 bases). The CDR3 spells CASSRGHLNTEAFF. Here the CDR3 DNA reads TGTGCCAGCAGCCGGGGACACTTGAACACTGAAGCTTTCTTT.